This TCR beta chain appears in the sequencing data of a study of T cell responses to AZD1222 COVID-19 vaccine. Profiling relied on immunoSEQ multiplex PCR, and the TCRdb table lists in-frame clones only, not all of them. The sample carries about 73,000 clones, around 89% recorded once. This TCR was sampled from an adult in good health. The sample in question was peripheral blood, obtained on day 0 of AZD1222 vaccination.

In nucleotides, the CDR3 is TGTGCCAGCAGTTACGACGGCAGGGGGCCTAATTCACCCCTCCACTTT. Amino acids: CASSYDGRGPNSPLHF. The rearrangement uses TRBV6-6 and TRBJ1-6, with TRBD1 matching 8 bases. This CDR3 is built from 16 residues. Germline V gene data show CDR1 as MNHNY and CDR2 as SVGAGI (reference sequence). After removal of 2 bases from V and 6 bases from J, the junction contained 6 bases not matched to a gene.